Below, 23 T cell receptor beta chains from the same sample are listed, as sequenced in a study of T cell responses to AZD1222 COVID-19 vaccine. Here immunoSEQ multiplex PCR was the method, and the copy in TCRdb shows in-frame clones only, minus some. In the table there are fewer than 120,000 clones, about nine tenths of which are singletons. The material was peripheral blood, obtained on day 0 of AZD1222 vaccination. These receptors were taken from an adult in good health.

The chain has TRBV6-4 and TRBJ1-5; no definite D call. Trimming took 5 bases from V and 5 from J, leaving 10 bases between them. The germline CDR1 and CDR2 sequences are MRHNA and SNTAGT. The CDR3 spans 13 residues. The CDR3 DNA sequence: TGTGCCAGCAGTACTCAGAGCGATCAGCCCCAGCATTTT. Translated, it gives CASSTQSDQPQHF.

The CDR3: CASSPGLLAYEQYF. The CDR3 DNA sequence: TGCGCCAGCAGTCCGGGTCTTTTAGCCTACGAGCAGTACTTC. The chain couples TRBV4-1 to TRBJ2-7; D not certain. The CDR3 length is 14 residues. CDR1 is MGHRA and CDR2 is YSYEKL in the germline V gene. Trimming took 6 bases from V and 2 from J, leaving 14 bases between them.

This chain links TRBV30 with TRBJ1-2, with D possibly matching TRBD1 (6 bases). V gave up 2 bases and J gave up 4 bases, with 8 bases separating them. This CDR3 is 12 amino acids long. CDR1 and CDR2 from the germline V gene are GTSNPN and SVGIG (reference sequence). CDR3 DNA sequence: TGTGCCTGGAGTAGGGGGAGCTATGGCTACACCTTC. Translation: CAWSRGSYGYTF. The full variable domain, its missing parts supplied by reference TRBV30 and TRBJ1-2, is SQTIHQWPATLVQPVGSPLSLECTVEGTSNPNLYWYRQAAGRGLQLLFYSVGIGQISSEVPQNLSASRPQDRQFILSSKKLLLSDSGFYLCAWSRGSYGYTFGSGTRLTVV.

This rearrangement joins TRBV3-1 (or the pseudogene TRBV3-2) to TRBJ1-2; no clear D. The CDR3 contains 14 residues. The germline V gene has CDR1 LGHDT and CDR2 YNNKEL (reference sequence). V was trimmed by 5 bases and J by 7 bases, leaving 17 bases between them. In DNA form, the CDR3 reads TGTGCCAGCAGCTACATCGCTAACGAGGGTGGCTACACCTTC. This translates into CASSYIANEGGYTF.

This clone was found once. The genes are TRBV7-2 and TRBJ1-1, with D maybe TRBD1 (5 bases). In germline, CDR1 is SGHTA, CDR2 FQGNSA. The CDR3 runs to 12 residues. V lost 5 bases and J 8 bases, leaving 12 bases between the germline ends. CDR3 amino acids: CASSTTGGEAFF. CDR3 nucleotides: TGTGCCAGCAGCACAACTGGGGGGGAAGCTTTCTTT. Using reference TRBV7-2 and TRBJ1-1 for the parts outside the CDR3, the full variable domain is GAGVSQSPSNKVTEKGKDVELRCDPISGHTALYWYRQSLGQGLEFLIYFQGNSAPDKSGLPSDRFSAERTGGSVSTLTIQRTQQEDSAVYLCASSTTGGEAFFGQGTRLTVV.

This chain uses TRBV6-5 with TRBJ2-7, with 7 bases that match TRBD1. The CDR3 is 15 amino acids. Trimming took 6 bases from V and 0 from J; bases not matched to a gene: 8. Germline V gives CDR1 MNHEY, CDR2 SVGAGI. The CDR3 is CASSFDRALSYEQYF. DNA for the CDR3: TGTGCCAGCAGCTTCGACAGGGCTCTCTCCTACGAGCAGTACTTC.

J is TRBJ1-1 and V is TRBV18; perhaps TRBD1 as D (6 bases). There are 16 residues in the CDR3. V dropped 3 bases and J dropped 1 base, with 15 bases sitting between them. CDR1 and CDR2 from the germline V gene are KGHSH and LQKENI. The CDR3 spells CASSPPGKGQNTEAFF. The DNA of the CDR3 is TGTGCCAGCTCACCCCCCGGGAAGGGACAGAACACTGAAGCTTTCTTT.

This clone has more than one count but fewer than ten. The genes are TRBV19 and TRBJ2-7; unclear D gene. V was cut by 9 bases and J by 1 base, with 16 bases left in between. The length of the CDR3 is 14 residues. The germline V gene has CDR1 LNHDA and CDR2 SQIVND (reference sequence). The CDR3 is CASALTVSSYEQYF. The CDR3 DNA reads as TGTGCCAGCGCTCTAACGGTCTCATCCTACGAGCAGTACTTC.

A single count supports this clone. V is TRBV3-1 (or the pseudogene TRBV3-2) and J is TRBJ1-4; 9 nucleotides agree with TRBD1. With V trimmed by 1 base and J by 1 base, 4 bases remained unmatched. Germline CDR1 LGHDT, CDR2 YNNKEL (reference sequence). The CDR3 is 17 residues long. The chain's CDR3 is CASSQVPGQGTNEKLFF. In DNA, the CDR3 is TGTGCCAGCAGCCAAGTCCCGGGACAGGGAACTAATGAAAAACTGTTTTTT.

The chain employs TRBV2 and TRBJ1-2; possible D gene TRBD1, 5 bases. CDR1 and CDR2 (germline): SNHLY, FYNNEI. With 1 base removed from V and 5 bases from J, the gap between germline ends came to 17 bases. This CDR3 is built from 16 residues. The CDR3 region is CASSEEATQGGYGYTF. The CDR3 DNA reads TGTGCCAGCAGTGAAGAGGCTACCCAGGGTGGGTATGGCTACACCTTC.

Regarding this clone: The identical CDR3 is also encoded by other nucleotide sequences in the sample. The V and J genes are TRBV3-1 (or the pseudogene TRBV3-2) and TRBJ1-5, with D perhaps matching TRBD1 (5 bases). The CDR3 runs to 13 residues. Trimming cost V 4 bases and J 6 bases, with 10 bases left between them. Germline CDR1 is LGHDT and CDR2 is YNNKEL (reference sequence). The CDR3 nucleotides read TGTGCCAGCAGCCGGGGACTTCGTCAGCCCCAGCATTTT. Its translation is CASSRGLRQPQHF.

This clone was detected once. The chain employs TRBV6-5 and TRBJ1-1; D ambiguous. Germline V gives CDR1 MNHEY, CDR2 SVGAGI. The V and J ends lost 2 bases and 0 bases respectively, with 10 bases between them. This CDR3 contains 15 residues. The CDR3 DNA follows: TGTGCCAGCAGTTACGGGCCGGGTTTGAACACTGAAGCTTTCTTT. Translated, it gives CASSYGPGLNTEAFF.

This chain joins TRBV9 and TRBJ2-1; D is unresolved. The V end lost 0 bases, the J end lost 8 bases, and 9 bases lay between the germline ends. The germline CDR1 and CDR2 sequences are SGDLS and YYNGEE. The CDR3 covers 13 residues. CDR3 sequence: CASSVASDDEQFF. CDR3 DNA sequence: TGTGCCAGCAGCGTAGCCAGCGACGATGAGCAGTTCTTC.

V and J are TRBV18 and TRBJ1-2; no definite D call. V was cut by 2 bases and J by 2 bases, with 12 bases left in between. This CDR3 is built from 15 residues. Per the germline V gene, CDR1 is KGHSH and CDR2 is LQKENI. The CDR3 DNA reads as TGTGCCAGCTCACCAGATGTTCGGCAGAACTATGGCTACACCTTC. It yields the protein CASSPDVRQNYGYTF.

The J gene is TRBJ2-7, the V gene TRBV5-1, with 9 bases matching TRBD1. This CDR3 has 14 residues. Germline assignment: CDR1 SGHRS and CDR2 YFSETQ. V gave up 7 bases and J gave up 5 bases; unmatched junction bases: 10. For the CDR3, the DNA is TGCGCCAGCCAGTTGGGACAGGGAATAAACGAGCAGTACTTC. It translates to CASQLGQGINEQYF.

This chain connects TRBV11-1 to TRBJ2-3, with D possibly TRBD2 on 6 matching bases. V shed 5 bases and J shed 5 bases, with 17 bases lying between them. This CDR3 contains 15 residues. Germline V gives CDR1 SGHAT, CDR2 FQDESV (reference sequence). CDR3 amino acids: CASSLLEGFEDTQYF. In DNA, the CDR3 is TGTGCCAGCAGCCTGCTGGAGGGTTTCGAAGATACGCAGTATTTT.

The table lists this clone with a few counts. V is TRBV5-1 and J is TRBJ1-3, with unresolved D. This CDR3 has 16 amino acids. The germline V and J ends were trimmed by 0 bases and 0 bases, with 10 bases remaining between them. Germline V gene sequence: CDR1 SGHRS, CDR2 YFSETQ. CDR3 region: CASSLDGNLSGNTIYF. The CDR3 DNA follows: TGCGCCAGCAGCTTGGACGGTAACCTCTCTGGAAACACCATATATTTT. Combining the CDR3 with reference TRBV5-1 and TRBJ1-3 gives the whole variable domain KAGVTQTPRYLIKTRGQQVTLSCSPISGHRSVSWYQQTPGQGLQFLFEYFSETQRNKGNFPGRFSGRQFSNSRSEMNVSTLELGDSALYLCASSLDGNLSGNTIYFGEGSWLTVV.

The chain couples TRBV19 to TRBJ1-2; D is unclear. The CDR3 has 12 amino acids. Trimming shortened V by 11 bases and J by 4 bases, and 14 bases separated the two germline ends. The V gene's germline CDR1 is LNHDA and CDR2 SQIVND (reference sequence). The CDR3 DNA reads TGTGCCTCCAAGGACGGGCCCTATGGCTACACCTTC. Amino acid sequence: CASKDGPYGYTF.

V usage is TRBV27 and J usage is TRBJ2-7; D is unresolved. Germline lookup yields CDR1 MNHEY and CDR2 SMNVEV (reference sequence). The germline V and J ends were trimmed by 5 bases and 3 bases, with 8 bases remaining between them. The CDR3 runs 12 residues. The CDR3 DNA reads as TGTGCCAGCAGTAACGATGGCTACGAGCAGTACTTC. Amino acid sequence: CASSNDGYEQYF.

This chain uses TRBV5-1 with TRBJ1-6, with D perhaps TRBD1 (5 bases). V dropped 4 bases and J dropped 1 base, with 15 bases sitting between them. CDR3 length: 17 residues. Germline V gene sequence: CDR1 SGHRS, CDR2 YFSETQ. Written as DNA, the CDR3 is TGCGCCAGCAGCCCAGGGAGCGCGAAATCCTATAATTCACCCCTCCACTTT. It codes for CASSPGSAKSYNSPLHF.

This chain uses TRBV7-7 with TRBJ2-1; 7 bases match TRBD1. Germline trimming cut 5 bases from V and 5 bases from J; bases unmatched to any gene: 6. The CDR3 runs to 14 residues. Germline assignment: CDR1 SSHAT and CDR2 FNYEAQ (reference sequence). As DNA, the CDR3 is TGTGCCAGCAGCACAGGGGTGTGGGACAATGAGCAGTTCTTC. Translating gives CASSTGVWDNEQFF.

Of note for this clone: This sample also contains other DNA sequences that code for the same CDR3. The chain couples TRBV5-1 to TRBJ2-7; the match to TRBD2 covers 12 bases. The CDR3 consists of 15 residues. The trim removed 0 bases at V and 2 bases at J, leaving 0 bases unmatched. CDR1 is SGHRS and CDR2 is YFSETQ in the germline V gene. CDR3 sequence reads: CASSLGLAGAYEQYF. Written as DNA, the CDR3 is TGCGCCAGCAGCTTGGGACTAGCGGGAGCCTACGAGCAGTACTTC.

This sequence joins TRBV14 and TRBJ1-6; 9 nucleotides match TRBD1. Germline V lookup: CDR1 SGHDN, CDR2 FVKESK. V shed 1 base and J 10 bases; nucleotides not matched to a gene: 2. The CDR3 loop spans 14 amino acids. The CDR3 region is CASSQGTGVSPLHF. CDR3 DNA sequence: TGTGCCAGCAGCCAAGGGACAGGGGTCTCACCCCTCCACTTT. The whole variable domain, filled in from reference TRBV14 and TRBJ1-6, reads EAGVTQFPSHSVIEKGQTVTLRCDPISGHDNLYWYRRVMGKEIKFLLHFVKESKQDESGMPNNRFLAERTGGTYSTLKVQPAELEDSGVYFCASSQGTGVSPLHFGNGTRLTVT.